This TCR beta chain was identified in a study of CD8 T cells in Susac syndrome (dated by TCRdb to the late 2010s). At the level of the whole study: Repertoire sequencing was used to test whether CD8+ T cell activation and differentiation in Susac syndrome was antigen driven. Clonality of the CD8+ T cell repertoire was compared between eleven to twelve healthy donors, some 14 Susac syndrome patients and about 15 multiple sclerosis patients. Overall results and qualifications from the work: The TCR sequencing and HLA analysis was acknowledged to have included a relatively small number of individuals.

Concerning this clonotype itself: Its antigen has not been determined. No quality values exist for individual bases; no much larger clone is one base distant.

RNA was extracted using the RNeasy kit, and 0.5 to 1 microgram was reverse transcribed with random hexamers. The immunoSEQ multiplex PCR assay, which covers 54 Vbeta and 13 Jbeta segments, was used to amplify TCR beta CDR3 regions. PCR amplification bias was corrected using a synthetic template baseline for primer optimization and computational correction. The paper's processing steps were these. Reads were assigned to V, D and J genes according to IMGT and analyzed in immunoSEQ Analyzer, with only productive sequences retained. Clonality was calculated as one minus the Shannon entropy normalized by log2 of the number of productive unique sequences. For each patient and control, public and private clones were evaluated within the 100 most prevalent clones. Clones were defined as Susac-specific if absent from the healthy and MS cohorts, from around 1,100 published viral clones and from other ImmuneACCESS disease sequences. TCRdb reanalyzed the raw reads on its own, using fastp at Q25 for trimming and MiXCR for clone calling, and kept in-frame beta chains. Rows are combined by CDR3 protein, so each entry shows the most common genes and DNA. The V and J calls come from TCRdb's annotation, not from the publication. The sample table shows some 300,000 distinct CDR3 sequences, and around 89% are seen once. In total, the top ten clones hold more than 0.15% of the sample.

Peripheral blood CD8+ and CD4+ T cells from healthy donors, Susac syndrome patients and multiple sclerosis patients were profiled using high-throughput TCR beta sequencing. The multiple sclerosis controls were treatment-naive patients whose relapsing-remitting disease, either stable or active, fulfilled the revised McDonald criteria. Bulk CD8+ and CD4+ T cells were purified magnetically by negative isolation, whereas CD8+ TEMRA cells were enriched by FACS. Blood was drawn into EDTA tubes, processed within 24 hours, and PBMCs were isolated by density gradient centrifugation. PBMCs intended for TCR sequencing were cryopreserved in liquid nitrogen and were subsequently thawed in a 37 degrees C water bath. Purity of sorted or isolated CD4+, CD8+ and CD8+ TEMRA cells was at least 90%. Counted from cysteine to phenylalanine, this CDR3 has 16 amino acids. Only the CDR3 region is kept as DNA, spanning 48 bases read in frame from base 1. The trim is 6 bases for V and 4 bases for J, with a gap of 18 bases between the germline ends. Reading the germline V gene (reference sequence) gives CDR1 MNHNY and CDR2 SVGAGI.

The sample comprised CD8+ T cells from PBMCs. This receptor was obtained from a human donor with multiple sclerosis. This receptor chain uses TRBV6-6 and TRBJ2-2; no D gene call is confident. The CDR3 reads as follows: CASSPFASPGTGELFF. In nucleotides, the sequence is TGTGCCAGCAGCCCCTTCGCTTCGCCGGGCACCGGGGAGCTGTTTTTT.